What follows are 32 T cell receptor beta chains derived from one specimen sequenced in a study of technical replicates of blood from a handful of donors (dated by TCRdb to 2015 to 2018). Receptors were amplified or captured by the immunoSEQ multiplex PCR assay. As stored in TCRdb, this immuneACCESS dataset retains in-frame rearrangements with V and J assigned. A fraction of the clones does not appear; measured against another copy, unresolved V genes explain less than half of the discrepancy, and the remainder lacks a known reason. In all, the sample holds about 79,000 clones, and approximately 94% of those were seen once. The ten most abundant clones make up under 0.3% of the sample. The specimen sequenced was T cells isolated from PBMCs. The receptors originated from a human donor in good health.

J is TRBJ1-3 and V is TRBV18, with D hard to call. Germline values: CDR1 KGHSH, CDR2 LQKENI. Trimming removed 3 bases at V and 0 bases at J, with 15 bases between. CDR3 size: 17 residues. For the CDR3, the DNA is TGTGCCAGCTCACCTACAGATCCTCGTGGCTCTGGAAACACCATATATTTT. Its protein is CASSPTDPRGSGNTIYF.

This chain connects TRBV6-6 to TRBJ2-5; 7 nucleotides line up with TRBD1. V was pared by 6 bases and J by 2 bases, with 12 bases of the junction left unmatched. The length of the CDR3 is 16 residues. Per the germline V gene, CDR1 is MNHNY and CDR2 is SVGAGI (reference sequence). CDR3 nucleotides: TGTGCCAGCAGCCCCGGAGACAGGGTAGTACAAGAGACCCAGTACTTC. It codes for CASSPGDRVVQETQYF.

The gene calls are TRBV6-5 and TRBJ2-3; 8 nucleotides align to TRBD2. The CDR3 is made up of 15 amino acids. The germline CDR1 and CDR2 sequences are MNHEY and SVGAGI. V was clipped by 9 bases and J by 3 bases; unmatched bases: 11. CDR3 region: CASGGGAGETDTQYF. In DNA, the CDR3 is TGTGCCAGTGGGGGGGGAGCGGGAGAGACAGATACGCAGTATTTT.

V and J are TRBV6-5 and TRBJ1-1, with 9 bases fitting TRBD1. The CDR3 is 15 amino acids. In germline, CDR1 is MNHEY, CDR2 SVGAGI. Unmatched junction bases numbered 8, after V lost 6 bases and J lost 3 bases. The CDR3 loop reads CASRAYRGQYTEAFF. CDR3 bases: TGTGCCAGCAGGGCTTACAGGGGGCAATACACTGAAGCTTTCTTT.

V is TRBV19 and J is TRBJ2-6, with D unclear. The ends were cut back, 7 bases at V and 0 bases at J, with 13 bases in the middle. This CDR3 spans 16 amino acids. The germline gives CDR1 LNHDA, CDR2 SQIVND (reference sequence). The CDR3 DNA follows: TGTGCCAGTACTAAGAACAGCCCCTCTGGGGCCAACGTCCTGACTTTC. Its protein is CASTKNSPSGANVLTF.

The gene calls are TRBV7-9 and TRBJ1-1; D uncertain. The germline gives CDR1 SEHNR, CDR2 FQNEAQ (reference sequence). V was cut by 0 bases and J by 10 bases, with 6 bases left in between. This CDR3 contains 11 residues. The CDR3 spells CASSLARGAFF. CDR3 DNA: TGTGCCAGCAGCTTAGCCCGGGGAGCTTTCTTT.

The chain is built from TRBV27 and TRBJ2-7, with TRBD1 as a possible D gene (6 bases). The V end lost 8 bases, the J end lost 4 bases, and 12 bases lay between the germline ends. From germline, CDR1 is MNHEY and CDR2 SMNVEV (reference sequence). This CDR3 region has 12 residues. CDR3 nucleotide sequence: TGTGCCAGCTCGGACAGCTATTACGAGCAGTACTTC. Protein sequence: CASSDSYYEQYF.

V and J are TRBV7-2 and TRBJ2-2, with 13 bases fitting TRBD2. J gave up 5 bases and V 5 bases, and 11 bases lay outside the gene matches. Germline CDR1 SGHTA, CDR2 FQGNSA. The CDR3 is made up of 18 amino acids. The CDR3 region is CASSPGLAGAPYTGELFF. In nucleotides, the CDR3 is TGTGCCAGCAGCCCCGGACTAGCGGGGGCCCCTTATACCGGGGAGCTGTTTTTT. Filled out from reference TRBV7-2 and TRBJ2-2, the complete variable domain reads GAGVSQSPSNKVTEKGKDVELRCDPISGHTALYWYRQSLGQGLEFLIYFQGNSAPDKSGLPSDRFSAERTGGSVSTLTIQRTQQEDSAVYLCASSPGLAGAPYTGELFFGEGSRLTVL.

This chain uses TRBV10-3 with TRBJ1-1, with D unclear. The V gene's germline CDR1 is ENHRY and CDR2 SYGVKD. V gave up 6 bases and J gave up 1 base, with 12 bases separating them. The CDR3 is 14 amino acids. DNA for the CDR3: TGTGCCATCAGCGCAAGGGAGGGGAACACTGAAGCTTTCTTT. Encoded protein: CAISAREGNTEAFF.

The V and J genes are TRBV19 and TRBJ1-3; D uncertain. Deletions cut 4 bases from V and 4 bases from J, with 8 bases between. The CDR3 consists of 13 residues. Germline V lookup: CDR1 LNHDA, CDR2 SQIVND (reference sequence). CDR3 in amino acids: CASSTLTGNTIYF. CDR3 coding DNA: TGTGCCAGTAGTACCCTTACAGGAAACACCATATATTTT.

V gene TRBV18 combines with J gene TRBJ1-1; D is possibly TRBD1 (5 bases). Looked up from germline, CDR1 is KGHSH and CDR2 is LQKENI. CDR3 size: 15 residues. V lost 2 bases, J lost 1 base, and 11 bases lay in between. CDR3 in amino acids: CASSPRLTENTEAFF. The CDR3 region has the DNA TGTGCCAGCTCACCAAGGCTGACAGAGAACACTGAAGCTTTCTTT. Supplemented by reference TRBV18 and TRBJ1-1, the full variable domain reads NAGVMQNPRHLVRRRGQEARLRCSPMKGHSHVYWYRQLPEEGLKFMVYLQKENIIDESGMPKERFSAEFPKEGPSILRIQQVVRGDSAAYFCASSPRLTENTEAFFGQGTRLTVV.

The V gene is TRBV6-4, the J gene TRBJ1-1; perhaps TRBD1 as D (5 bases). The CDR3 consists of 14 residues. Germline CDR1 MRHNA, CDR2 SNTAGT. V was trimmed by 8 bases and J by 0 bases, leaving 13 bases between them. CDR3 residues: CASGEGTVNTEAFF. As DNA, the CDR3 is TGTGCCAGCGGGGAGGGGACGGTGAACACTGAAGCTTTCTTT.

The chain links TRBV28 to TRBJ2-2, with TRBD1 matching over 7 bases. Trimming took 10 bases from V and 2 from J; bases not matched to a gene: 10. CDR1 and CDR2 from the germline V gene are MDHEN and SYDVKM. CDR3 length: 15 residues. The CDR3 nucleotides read TGTGCCACCGAAACCGGGACAGCAAACACCGGGGAGCTGTTTTTT. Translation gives CATETGTANTGELFF.

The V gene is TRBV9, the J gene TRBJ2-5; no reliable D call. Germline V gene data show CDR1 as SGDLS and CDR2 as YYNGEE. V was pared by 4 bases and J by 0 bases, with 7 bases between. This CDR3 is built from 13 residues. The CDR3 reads CASSPGYQETQYF. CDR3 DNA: TGTGCCAGCAGCCCCGGGTACCAAGAGACCCAGTACTTC.

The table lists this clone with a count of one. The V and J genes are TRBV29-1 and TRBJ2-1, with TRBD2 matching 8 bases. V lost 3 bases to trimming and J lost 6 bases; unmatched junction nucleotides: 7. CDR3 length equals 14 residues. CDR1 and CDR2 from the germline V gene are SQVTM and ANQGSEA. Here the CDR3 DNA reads TGCAGCGTTGATCCGGGAGGGCGGCTCAATGAGCAGTTCTTC. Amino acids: CSVDPGGRLNEQFF.

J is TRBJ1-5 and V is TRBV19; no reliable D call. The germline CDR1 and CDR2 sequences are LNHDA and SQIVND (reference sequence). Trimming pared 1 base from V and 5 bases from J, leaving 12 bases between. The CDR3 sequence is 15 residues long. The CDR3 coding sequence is TGTGCCAGTAGTATAGGCGGGAGGTACGATCAGCCCCAGCATTTT. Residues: CASSIGGRYDQPQHF. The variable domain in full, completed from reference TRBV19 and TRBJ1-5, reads DGGITQSPKYLFRKEGQNVTLSCEQNLNHDAMYWYRQDPGQGLRLIYYSQIVNDFQKGDIAEGYSVSREKKESFPLTVTSAQKNPTAFYLCASSIGGRYDQPQHFGDGTRLSIL.

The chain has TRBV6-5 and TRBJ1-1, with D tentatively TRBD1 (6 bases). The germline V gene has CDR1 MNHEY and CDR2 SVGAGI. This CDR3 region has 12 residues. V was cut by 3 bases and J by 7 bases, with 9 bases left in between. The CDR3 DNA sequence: TGTGCCAGCAGTTATACACAGGGTGAAGCTTTCTTT. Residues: CASSYTQGEAFF.

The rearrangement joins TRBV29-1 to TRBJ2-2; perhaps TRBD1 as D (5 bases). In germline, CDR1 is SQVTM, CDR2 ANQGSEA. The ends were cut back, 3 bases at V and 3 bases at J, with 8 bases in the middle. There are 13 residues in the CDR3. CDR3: CSVEGPDTGELFF. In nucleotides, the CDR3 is TGCAGCGTTGAGGGGCCCGACACCGGGGAGCTGTTTTTT.

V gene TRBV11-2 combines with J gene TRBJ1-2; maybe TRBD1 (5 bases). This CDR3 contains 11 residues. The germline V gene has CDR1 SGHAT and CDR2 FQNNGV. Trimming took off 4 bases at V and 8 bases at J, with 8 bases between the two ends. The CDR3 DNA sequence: TGTGCCAGCAGCTCAGGGAACGGCTACACCTTC. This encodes CASSSGNGYTF.

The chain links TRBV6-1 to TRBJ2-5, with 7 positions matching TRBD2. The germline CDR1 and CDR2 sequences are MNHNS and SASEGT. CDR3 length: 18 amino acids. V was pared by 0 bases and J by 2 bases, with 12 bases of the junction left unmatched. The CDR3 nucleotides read TGTGCCAGCAGTGAAGCTTACCTGGAGGCCGGGAGGCAAGAGACCCAGTACTTC. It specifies CASSEAYLEAGRQETQYF.

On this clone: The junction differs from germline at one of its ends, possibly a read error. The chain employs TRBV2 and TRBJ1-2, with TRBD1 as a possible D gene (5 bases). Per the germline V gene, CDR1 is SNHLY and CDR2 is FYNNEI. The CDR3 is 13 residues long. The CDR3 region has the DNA TGTGCCAGCAGCGAAGACAGCCTCTATGGCTACACCTTC. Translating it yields CASSEDSLYGYTF.

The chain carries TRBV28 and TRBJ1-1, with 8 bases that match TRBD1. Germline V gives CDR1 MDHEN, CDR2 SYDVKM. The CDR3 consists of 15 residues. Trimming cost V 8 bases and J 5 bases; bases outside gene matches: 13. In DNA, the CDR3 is TGTGCCAGCGCGCTACTAGACAGGGGAGGAACTGAAGCTTTCTTT. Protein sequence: CASALLDRGGTEAFF.

CDR3 bases: TGTGCCACCAGCAGAGATGGAGTTGGCACAGATACGCAGTATTTT. It specifies CATSRDGVGTDTQYF. V is TRBV15 and J is TRBJ2-3; unclear D gene. Germline V CDR1 and CDR2: LNHNV, YYDKDF (reference sequence). Deletions cut 0 bases from V and 1 base from J, with 8 bases between. The CDR3 has 15 amino acids.

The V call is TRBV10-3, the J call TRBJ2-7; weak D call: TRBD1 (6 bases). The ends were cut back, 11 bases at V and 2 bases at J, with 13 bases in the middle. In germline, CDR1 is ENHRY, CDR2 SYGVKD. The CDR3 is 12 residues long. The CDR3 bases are TGTGCCGCTGGACAGCTTACCTACGAGCAGTACTTC. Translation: CAAGQLTYEQYF.

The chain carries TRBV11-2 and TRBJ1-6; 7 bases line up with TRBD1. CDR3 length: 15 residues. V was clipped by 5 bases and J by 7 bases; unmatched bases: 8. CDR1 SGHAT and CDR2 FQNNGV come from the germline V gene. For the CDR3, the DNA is TGTGCCAGCAGCCCACGGACAGGTCTGAATTCACCCCTCCACTTT. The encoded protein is CASSPRTGLNSPLHF.

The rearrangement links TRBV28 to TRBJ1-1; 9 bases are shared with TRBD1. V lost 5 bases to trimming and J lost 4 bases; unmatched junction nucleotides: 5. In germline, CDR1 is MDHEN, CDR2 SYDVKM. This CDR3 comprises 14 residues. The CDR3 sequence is CASSPTGGLTEAFF. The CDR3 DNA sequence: TGTGCCAGCAGTCCGACAGGGGGACTCACTGAAGCTTTCTTT.

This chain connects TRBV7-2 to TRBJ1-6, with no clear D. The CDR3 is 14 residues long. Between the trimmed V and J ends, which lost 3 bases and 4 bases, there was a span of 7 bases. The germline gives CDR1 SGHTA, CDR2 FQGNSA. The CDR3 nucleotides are TGTGCCAGCAGCTTTGGCAGATATAATTCACCCCTCCACTTT. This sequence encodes CASSFGRYNSPLHF. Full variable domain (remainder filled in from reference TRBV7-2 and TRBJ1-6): GAGVSQSPSNKVTEKGKDVELRCDPISGHTALYWYRQSLGQGLEFLIYFQGNSAPDKSGLPSDRFSAERTGGSVSTLTIQRTQQEDSAVYLCASSFGRYNSPLHFGNGTRLTVT.

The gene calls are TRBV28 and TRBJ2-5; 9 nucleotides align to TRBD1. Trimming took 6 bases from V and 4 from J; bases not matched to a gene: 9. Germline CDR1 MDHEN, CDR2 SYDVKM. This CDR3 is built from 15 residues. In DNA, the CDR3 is TGTGCCAGCAGCCAGGACAGGGGTGGGTTAGAGACCCAGTACTTC. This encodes CASSQDRGGLETQYF.

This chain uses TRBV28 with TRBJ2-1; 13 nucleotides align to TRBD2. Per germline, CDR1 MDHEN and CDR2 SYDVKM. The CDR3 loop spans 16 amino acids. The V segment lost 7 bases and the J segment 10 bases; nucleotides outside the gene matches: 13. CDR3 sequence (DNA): TGTGCCAGCAACCCGGCGACTAGCGGGAGGTGGGACGAGCAGTTCTTC. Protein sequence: CASNPATSGRWDEQFF.

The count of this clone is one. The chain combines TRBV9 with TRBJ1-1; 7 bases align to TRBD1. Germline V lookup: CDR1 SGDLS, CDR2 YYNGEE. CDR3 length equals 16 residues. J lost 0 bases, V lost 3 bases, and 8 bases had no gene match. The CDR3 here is CASSASGTDMNTEAFF. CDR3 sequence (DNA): TGTGCCAGCAGCGCTTCCGGGACAGACATGAACACTGAAGCTTTCTTT. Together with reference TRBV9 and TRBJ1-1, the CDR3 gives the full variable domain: DSGVTQTPKHLITATGQRVTLRCSPRSGDLSVYWYQQSLDQGLQFLIQYYNGEERAKGNILERFSAQQFPDLHSELNLSSLELGDSALYFCASSASGTDMNTEAFFGQGTRLTVV.

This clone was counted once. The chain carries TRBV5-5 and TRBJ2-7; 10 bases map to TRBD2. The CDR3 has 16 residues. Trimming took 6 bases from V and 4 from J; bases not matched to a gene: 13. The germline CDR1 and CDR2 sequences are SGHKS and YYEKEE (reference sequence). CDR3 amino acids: CASTKFIGLAAYEQYF. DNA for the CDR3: TGTGCCAGCACCAAATTTATCGGACTAGCGGCATACGAGCAGTACTTC.

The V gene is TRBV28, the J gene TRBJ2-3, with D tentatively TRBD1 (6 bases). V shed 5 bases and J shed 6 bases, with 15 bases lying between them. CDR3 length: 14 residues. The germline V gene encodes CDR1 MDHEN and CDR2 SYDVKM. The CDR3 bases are TGTGCCAGCAGTGTTCAGCAGGGGTGGGATACGCAGTATTTT. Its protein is CASSVQQGWDTQYF.